This TCR beta chain was obtained from a study of blood T cell repertoires in COVID-19. Unmatched junction bases numbered 7, after V lost 5 bases and J lost 4 bases. The CDR3 covers 14 residues. In germline, CDR1 is SGHVS, CDR2 FQNEAQ. Assay used: immunoSEQ multiplex PCR; TCRdb lists only in-frame clones, some missing. The sample holds roughly 700,000 clones; around 89% are singletons and the top ten take more than 0.25%. The receptor's source is a young woman with acute or convalescent COVID-19. The sample taken for sequencing was peripheral blood. The J gene is TRBJ1-2, the V gene TRBV7-8; 7 nucleotides agree with TRBD1. The CDR3 bases are TGTGCCAGCAGCAGCGGACAGGCGCGCTATGGCTACACCTTC. The encoded protein is CASSSGQARYGYTF.